This is a list of T cell receptor beta chains from one sample in a study of a mutant IDH1 vaccine in newly diagnosed glioma. For these TCRs, the target antigens are not known. Here immunoSEQ multiplex PCR was the method, and the copy in TCRdb shows in-frame clones only, minus some. This sample has tens of thousands of clones; 91% occur once, and the top ten carry just over 0.55%. Sequences were derived from PBMCs, sampled from a glioma patient whose treatment included an IDH1 peptide vaccine. The source of these receptors is a woman aged 45-65 years with glioma. The CDR3 runs from the conserved cysteine through the conserved F or W. The D gene is left open where the match is weak. Clone size is shown for a subset of rows, as once, few, many or a class of expanded clone.

clone size: -; CDR3 length: 13; V gene: TRBV27; D gene: -; J gene: TRBJ1-1; CDR3 protein: CASSLTVNTEAFF; CDR3 DNA: TGTGCCAGCAGTTTGACAGTGAACACTGAAGCTTTCTTT
clone size: few; CDR3 length: 14; V gene: TRBV29-1; D gene: TRBD2; J gene: TRBJ2-7; CDR3 protein: CSAMGSGRTYEQYF; CDR3 DNA: TGCAGCGCCATGGGTAGCGGGAGGACCTACGAGCAGTACTTC
clone size: -; CDR3 length: 14; V gene: TRBV5-1; D gene: -; J gene: TRBJ2-3; CDR3 protein: CASRHRLDTDTQYF; CDR3 DNA: TGCGCCAGCAGGCACAGACTAGATACAGATACGCAGTATTTT
clone size: -; CDR3 length: 14; V gene: TRBV2; D gene: TRBD1; J gene: TRBJ2-2; CDR3 protein: CASAGQGLTGELFF; CDR3 DNA: TGTGCCAGCGCGGGACAGGGGCTGACCGGGGAGCTGTTTTTT
clone size: -; CDR3 length: 16; V gene: TRBV5-6; D gene: -; J gene: TRBJ1-5; CDR3 protein: CASSSALRGGNQPQHF; CDR3 DNA: TGTGCCAGCAGCTCGGCGCTCCGGGGTGGGAATCAGCCCCAGCATTTT
clone size: -; CDR3 length: 14; V gene: TRBV6-1; D gene: -; J gene: TRBJ2-1; CDR3 protein: CASRSIQGYNEQFF; CDR3 DNA: TGTGCCAGCAGATCAATACAGGGTTACAATGAGCAGTTCTTC
clone size: -; CDR3 length: 14; V gene: TRBV6-6; D gene: -; J gene: TRBJ2-3; CDR3 protein: CASCRGPTSNTQYF; CDR3 DNA: TGTGCCAGCTGTCGGGGCCCAACGTCAAATACGCAGTATTTT
clone size: -; CDR3 length: 16; V gene: TRBV10-1; D gene: TRBD2; J gene: TRBJ2-7; CDR3 protein: CASSDGLADNSYEQYF; CDR3 DNA: TGCGCCAGCAGTGACGGACTAGCGGACAACTCCTACGAGCAGTACTTC
clone size: -; CDR3 length: 15; V gene: TRBV7-8; D gene: TRBD1; J gene: TRBJ2-7; CDR3 protein: CASSNQPGQSYEQYF; CDR3 DNA: TGTGCCAGCAGCAATCAACCGGGACAGTCCTACGAGCAGTACTTC
clone size: once; CDR3 length: 11; V gene: TRBV29-1; D gene: -; J gene: TRBJ2-3; CDR3 protein: CSVDPGDTQYF; CDR3 DNA: TGCAGCGTTGATCCCGGAGATACGCAGTATTTT
clone size: once; CDR3 length: 19; V gene: TRBV4-2; D gene: -; J gene: TRBJ1-4; CDR3 protein: CASSQEGLRGPATNEKLFF; CDR3 DNA: TGTGCCAGCAGCCAAGAAGGACTAAGGGGACCTGCAACTAATGAAAAACTGTTTTTT
clone size: -; CDR3 length: 17; V gene: TRBV7-3; D gene: -; J gene: TRBJ1-1; CDR3 protein: CASSARDPNAAVRQAFF; CDR3 DNA: TGTGCCAGCAGCGCACGTGACCCGAATGCGGCGGTCCGCCAAGCTTTCTTT
clone size: -; CDR3 length: 17; V gene: TRBV7-3; D gene: TRBD1; J gene: TRBJ2-2; CDR3 protein: CASSSPGQAPNTGELFF; CDR3 DNA: TGTGCCAGCAGCTCCCCGGGACAGGCACCGAACACCGGGGAGCTGTTTTTT
clone size: -; CDR3 length: 15; V gene: TRBV5-1; D gene: -; J gene: TRBJ2-2; CDR3 protein: CASSWGASNTGELFF; CDR3 DNA: TGCGCCAGCAGCTGGGGGGCCTCGAACACCGGGGAGCTGTTTTTT
clone size: once; CDR3 length: 16; V gene: TRBV11-2; D gene: TRBD2; J gene: TRBJ2-7; CDR3 protein: CASTERGGFYLYEQYF; CDR3 DNA: TGTGCCAGCACCGAGCGGGGGGGGTTTTACCTTTACGAGCAGTACTTC
clone size: -; CDR3 length: 13; V gene: TRBV5-6; D gene: -; J gene: TRBJ2-7; CDR3 protein: CASSLVSDLEQYF; CDR3 DNA: TGTGCCAGCAGCTTGGTCTCAGACCTCGAGCAGTACTTC
clone size: -; CDR3 length: 20; V gene: TRBV12-5; D gene: -; J gene: TRBJ1-1; CDR3 protein: CASGLAAQVGNIRGSSEAFF; CDR3 DNA: TGTGCTAGTGGTTTGGCAGCCCAGGTGGGTAATATTCGGGGCAGCTCTGAAGCTTTCTTT
clone size: -; CDR3 length: 15; V gene: TRBV19; D gene: -; J gene: TRBJ2-4; CDR3 protein: CASSIGQGAKNIQYF; CDR3 DNA: TGTGCCAGTAGTATTGGGCAGGGAGCCAAAAACATTCAGTACTTC
clone size: -; CDR3 length: 13; V gene: TRBV30; D gene: -; J gene: TRBJ1-1; CDR3 protein: CAWSVDSNTEAFF; CDR3 DNA: TGTGCCTGGAGTGTCGATTCGAACACTGAAGCTTTCTTT
clone size: -; CDR3 length: 14; V gene: TRBV14; D gene: -; J gene: TRBJ2-5; CDR3 protein: CASSQGARSETQYF; CDR3 DNA: TGTGCCAGCAGCCAAGGGGCTAGGTCGGAGACCCAGTACTTC
clone size: -; CDR3 length: 12; V gene: TRBV7-9; D gene: -; J gene: TRBJ1-5; CDR3 protein: CASSLLNQPQHF; CDR3 DNA: TGTGCCAGCAGCCTTCTCAATCAGCCCCAGCATTTT
clone size: -; CDR3 length: 14; V gene: TRBV9; D gene: -; J gene: TRBJ2-3; CDR3 protein: CASSGGATQHTQYF; CDR3 DNA: TGTGCCAGCAGCGGGGGGGCTACACAACATACGCAGTATTTT
clone size: -; CDR3 length: 16; V gene: TRBV4-1; D gene: -; J gene: TRBJ1-2; CDR3 protein: CASSQLYKTSVRGYTF; CDR3 DNA: TGCGCCAGCAGCCAGCTATATAAGACTTCTGTGCGGGGCTACACCTTC
clone size: -; CDR3 length: 15; V gene: TRBV29-1; D gene: -; J gene: TRBJ1-1; CDR3 protein: CSAPDRLGGNTEAFF; CDR3 DNA: TGCAGCGCCCCGGACCGCCTTGGGGGGAACACTGAAGCTTTCTTT
clone size: -; CDR3 length: 18; V gene: TRBV7-3; D gene: TRBD1; J gene: TRBJ2-2; CDR3 protein: CASSLKPGTGTNTGELFF; CDR3 DNA: TGTGCCAGCAGCTTAAAACCCGGGACAGGAACGAACACCGGGGAGCTGTTTTTT
clone size: -; CDR3 length: 14; V gene: TRBV30; D gene: -; J gene: TRBJ1-3; CDR3 protein: CAWSAGTSGNTIYF; CDR3 DNA: TGTGCCTGGAGTGCCGGAACCTCTGGAAACACCATATATTTT
clone size: -; CDR3 length: 15; V gene: TRBV4-2; D gene: -; J gene: TRBJ2-7; CDR3 protein: CASSQRQAEAYEQYF; CDR3 DNA: TGTGCCAGCAGCCAAAGACAAGCGGAGGCCTACGAGCAGTACTTC
clone size: -; CDR3 length: 13; V gene: TRBV2; D gene: TRBD1; J gene: TRBJ2-7; CDR3 protein: CASRGRGLDEQYF; CDR3 DNA: TGTGCCAGCAGGGGCAGGGGGCTCGACGAGCAGTACTTC
clone size: -; CDR3 length: 13; V gene: TRBV28; D gene: -; J gene: TRBJ1-2; CDR3 protein: CASSLSTGTGYTF; CDR3 DNA: TGTGCCAGCAGTTTATCGACAGGCACTGGCTACACCTTC
clone size: -; CDR3 length: 14; V gene: TRBV25-1; D gene: -; J gene: TRBJ1-3; CDR3 protein: CASSVGSAGNTIYF; CDR3 DNA: TGTGCCAGCAGCGTTGGGAGTGCTGGAAACACCATATATTTT
clone size: -; CDR3 length: 13; V gene: TRBV5-5; D gene: -; J gene: TRBJ2-5; CDR3 protein: CASSLVPRETQYF; CDR3 DNA: TGTGCCAGCAGCTTGGTGCCCCGGGAGACCCAGTACTTC
clone size: -; CDR3 length: 17; V gene: TRBV5-1; D gene: TRBD2; J gene: TRBJ2-3; CDR3 protein: CASSFWELAGVTDTQYF; CDR3 DNA: TGCGCCAGCTCCTTTTGGGAACTAGCGGGAGTGACAGATACGCAGTATTTT
clone size: -; CDR3 length: 13; V gene: TRBV6-5; D gene: -; J gene: TRBJ2-1; CDR3 protein: CASSYSAYNEQFF; CDR3 DNA: TGTGCCAGCAGTTACTCGGCCTACAATGAGCAGTTCTTC
clone size: -; CDR3 length: 14; V gene: TRBV6-5; D gene: TRBD1; J gene: TRBJ1-4; CDR3 protein: CASSSGQGGEKLFF; CDR3 DNA: TGTGCCAGCAGTTCCGGACAGGGGGGAGAAAAACTGTTTTTT
clone size: -; CDR3 length: 14; V gene: TRBV2; D gene: TRBD2; J gene: TRBJ2-1; CDR3 protein: CASSERLAANEQFF; CDR3 DNA: TGTGCCAGCAGTGAAAGACTAGCGGCAAATGAGCAGTTCTTC
clone size: few; CDR3 length: 12; V gene: TRBV2; D gene: -; J gene: TRBJ1-1; CDR3 protein: CASSEGAGRAFF; CDR3 DNA: TGTGCCAGCAGTGAGGGGGCCGGGCGAGCTTTCTTT
clone size: -; CDR3 length: 18; V gene: TRBV9; D gene: TRBD1; J gene: TRBJ1-2; CDR3 protein: CASSVGGGDRGQNYGYTF; CDR3 DNA: TGTGCCAGCAGCGTAGGAGGAGGGGACAGGGGTCAAAACTATGGCTACACCTTC
clone size: -; CDR3 length: 13; V gene: TRBV19; D gene: -; J gene: TRBJ2-7; CDR3 protein: CASATRRGYEQYF; CDR3 DNA: TGTGCCAGTGCCACCCGAAGGGGTTACGAGCAGTACTTC
clone size: -; CDR3 length: 14; V gene: TRBV5-4; D gene: -; J gene: TRBJ2-3; CDR3 protein: CASSLLTGLATQYF; CDR3 DNA: TGTGCCAGCAGCTTGCTAACTGGTCTCGCTACGCAGTATTTT
clone size: -; CDR3 length: 17; V gene: TRBV7-8; D gene: -; J gene: TRBJ1-4; CDR3 protein: CASSSRTLFATNEKLFF; CDR3 DNA: TGTGCCAGCAGCTCCCGGACGCTTTTTGCAACTAATGAAAAACTGTTTTTT
clone size: -; CDR3 length: 16; V gene: TRBV11-2; D gene: TRBD1; J gene: TRBJ2-7; CDR3 protein: CASSSIRWDRSYEQYF; CDR3 DNA: TGTGCCAGCAGCTCAATTAGATGGGACAGGTCCTACGAGCAGTACTTC
clone size: -; CDR3 length: 13; V gene: TRBV18; D gene: TRBD1; J gene: TRBJ1-2; CDR3 protein: CASSPDRAHGYTF; CDR3 DNA: TGTGCCAGCTCACCGGACAGGGCTCATGGCTACACCTTC
clone size: -; CDR3 length: 15; V gene: TRBV5-4; D gene: -; J gene: TRBJ1-5; CDR3 protein: CASSLALRSDQPQHF; CDR3 DNA: TGTGCCAGCAGCCTGGCCCTAAGGTCCGATCAGCCCCAGCATTTT
clone size: -; CDR3 length: 13; V gene: TRBV7-9; D gene: -; J gene: TRBJ1-2; CDR3 protein: CASSLVGGYGYTF; CDR3 DNA: TGTGCCAGCAGCTTAGTCGGAGGCTATGGCTACACCTTC